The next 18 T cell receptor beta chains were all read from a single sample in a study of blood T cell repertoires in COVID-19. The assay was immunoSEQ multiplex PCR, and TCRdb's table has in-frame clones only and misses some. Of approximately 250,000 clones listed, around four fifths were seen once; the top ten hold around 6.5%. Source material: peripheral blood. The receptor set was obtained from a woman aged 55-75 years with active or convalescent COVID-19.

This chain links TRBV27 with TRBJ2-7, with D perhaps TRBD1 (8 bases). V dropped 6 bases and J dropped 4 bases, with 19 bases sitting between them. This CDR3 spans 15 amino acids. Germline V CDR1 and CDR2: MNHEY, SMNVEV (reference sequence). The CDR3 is CASSARQGRGYEQYV. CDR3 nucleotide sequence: TGTGCCAGCAGCGCACGACAGGGGAGGGGTTACGAGCAGTACGTC.

The CDR3 region is CASSQYRDRSGYTF. The CDR3 DNA follows: TGTGCCAGCAGCCAGTATAGGGACAGGAGTGGCTACACCTTC. The J gene is TRBJ1-2, the V gene TRBV14, with 8 bases aligning to TRBD1. This CDR3 has 14 amino acids. Unmatched junction bases numbered 7, after V lost 3 bases and J lost 7 bases. Looked up from germline, CDR1 is SGHDN and CDR2 is FVKESK.

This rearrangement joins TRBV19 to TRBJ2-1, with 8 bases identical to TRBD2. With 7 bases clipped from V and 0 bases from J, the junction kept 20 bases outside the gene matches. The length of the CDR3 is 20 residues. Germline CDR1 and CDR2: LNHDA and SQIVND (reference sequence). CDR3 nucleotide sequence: TGTGCCAGTACCCCGGGGGGGCTAGCGGATCGTATGAGCTCCTACAATGAGCAGTTCTTC. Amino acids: CASTPGGLADRMSSYNEQFF. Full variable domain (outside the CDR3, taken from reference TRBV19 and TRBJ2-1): DGGITQSPKYLFRKEGQNVTLSCEQNLNHDAMYWYRQDPGQGLRLIYYSQIVNDFQKGDIAEGYSVSREKKESFPLTVTSAQKNPTAFYLCASTPGGLADRMSSYNEQFFGPGTRLTVL.

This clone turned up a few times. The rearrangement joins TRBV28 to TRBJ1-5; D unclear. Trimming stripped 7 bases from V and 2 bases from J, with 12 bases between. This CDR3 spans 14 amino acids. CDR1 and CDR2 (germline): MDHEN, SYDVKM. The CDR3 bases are TGTGCCAGCACTAGAGGCGCCCGCAATCAGCCCCAGCATTTT. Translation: CASTRGARNQPQHF. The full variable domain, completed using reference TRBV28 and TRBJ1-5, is DVKVTQSSRYLVKRTGEKVFLECVQDMDHENMFWYRQDPGLGLRLIYFSYDVKMKEKGDIPEGYSVSREKKERFSLILESASTNQTSMYLCASTRGARNQPQHFGDGTRLSIL.

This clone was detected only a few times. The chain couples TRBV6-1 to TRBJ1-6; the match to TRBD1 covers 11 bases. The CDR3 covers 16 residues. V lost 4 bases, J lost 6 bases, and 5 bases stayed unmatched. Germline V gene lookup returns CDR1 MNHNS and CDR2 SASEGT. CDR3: CASSGTGTGGNSPLHF. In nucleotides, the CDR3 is TGTGCCAGCAGTGGGACCGGGACAGGGGGTAATTCACCCCTCCACTTT.

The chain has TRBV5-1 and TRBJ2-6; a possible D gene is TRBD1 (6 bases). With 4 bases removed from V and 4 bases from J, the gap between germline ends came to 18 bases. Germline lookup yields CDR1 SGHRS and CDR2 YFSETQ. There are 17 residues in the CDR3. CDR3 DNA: TGCGCCAGCAGCCAAACACTACAGGGATCCGGGGCCAACGTCCTGACTTTC. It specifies CASSQTLQGSGANVLTF.

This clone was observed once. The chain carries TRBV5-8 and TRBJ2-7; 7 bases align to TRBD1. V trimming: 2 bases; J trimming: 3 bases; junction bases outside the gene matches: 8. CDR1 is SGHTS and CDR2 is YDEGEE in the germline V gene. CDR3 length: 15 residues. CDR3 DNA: TGTGCCAGCAGCTTTGTCCCGGACAGGAACTACGAGCAGTACTTC. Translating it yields CASSFVPDRNYEQYF.

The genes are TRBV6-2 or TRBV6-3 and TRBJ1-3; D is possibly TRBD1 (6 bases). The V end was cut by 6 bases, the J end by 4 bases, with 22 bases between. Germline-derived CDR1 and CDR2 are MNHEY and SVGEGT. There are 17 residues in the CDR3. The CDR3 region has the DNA TGTGCCAGCAGCCAAAGCCTGCGTGACAGGAAAGGAAACACCATATATTTT. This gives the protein CASSQSLRDRKGNTIYF.

CDR3 in DNA: TGCGCCAGCAGCAAAGGACAGGGCGGGATGAACACTGAAGCTTTCTTT. Protein: CASSKGQGGMNTEAFF. This chain links TRBV5-1 with TRBJ1-1; 8 bases are shared with TRBD1. CDR3 length: 16 amino acids. Losses at the gene ends were 4 bases for V and 0 bases for J; bases not matched to a gene: 8. The germline gives CDR1 SGHRS, CDR2 YFSETQ.

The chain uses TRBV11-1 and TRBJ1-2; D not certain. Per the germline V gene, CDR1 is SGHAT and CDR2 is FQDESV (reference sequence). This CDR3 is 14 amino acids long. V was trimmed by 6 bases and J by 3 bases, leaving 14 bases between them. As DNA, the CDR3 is TGTGCCAGCAGTTTCCCCGGGATACACTATGGCTACACCTTC. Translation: CASSFPGIHYGYTF.

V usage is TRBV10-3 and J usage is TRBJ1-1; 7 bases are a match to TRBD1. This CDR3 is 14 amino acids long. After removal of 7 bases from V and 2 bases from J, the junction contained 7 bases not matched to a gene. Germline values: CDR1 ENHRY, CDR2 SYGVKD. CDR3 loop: CAITKTGSNTEAFF. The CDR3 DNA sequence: TGTGCCATCACCAAGACAGGGAGCAACACTGAAGCTTTCTTT.

CDR3 bases: TGCGCCAGCAGAGACAGGGACTCTGGGGCCAACGTCCTGACTTTC. Translating gives CASRDRDSGANVLTF. The rearrangement uses TRBV10-2 and TRBJ2-6; 7 bases line up with TRBD1. Germline V gene lookup returns CDR1 WSHSY and CDR2 SAAADI. V lost 6 bases and J lost 0; bases outside the gene matches: 2. The CDR3 runs to 15 residues.

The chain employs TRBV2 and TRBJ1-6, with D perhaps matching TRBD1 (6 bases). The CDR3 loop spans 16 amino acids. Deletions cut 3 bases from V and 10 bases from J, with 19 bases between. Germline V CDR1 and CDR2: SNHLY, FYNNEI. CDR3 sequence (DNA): TGTGCCAGCAGTGAGCAGGGGCGAGTATCGGGATCACCCCTCCACTTT. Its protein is CASSEQGRVSGSPLHF.

The CDR3 DNA is TGTGCCAGCAGCTTGTGGGGGGGGACGAAGGGGCACGAGCAGTACTTC. Protein: CASSLWGGTKGHEQYF. This chain connects TRBV5-6 to TRBJ2-7, with 7 bases lining up with TRBD2. CDR1 and CDR2 (germline): SGHDT, YYEEEE. There are 16 residues in the CDR3. Trimming removed 1 base from V and 5 bases from J; junction bases left unmatched: 12.

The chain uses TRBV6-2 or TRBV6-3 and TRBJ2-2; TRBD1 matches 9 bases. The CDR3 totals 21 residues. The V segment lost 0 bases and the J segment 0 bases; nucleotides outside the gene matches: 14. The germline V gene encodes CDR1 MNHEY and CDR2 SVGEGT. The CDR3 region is CASSYSSMTGGLTSNTGELFF. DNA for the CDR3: TGTGCCAGCAGTTACTCGTCCATGACAGGGGGACTTACTTCGAACACCGGGGAGCTGTTTTTT.

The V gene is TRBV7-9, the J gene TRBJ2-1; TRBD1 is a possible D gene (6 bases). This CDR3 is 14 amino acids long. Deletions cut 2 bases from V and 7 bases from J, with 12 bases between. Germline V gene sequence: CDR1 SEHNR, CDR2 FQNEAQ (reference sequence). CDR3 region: CASSLFGQLNEQFF. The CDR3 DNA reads TGTGCCAGCAGCTTATTCGGACAGCTAAATGAGCAGTTCTTC.

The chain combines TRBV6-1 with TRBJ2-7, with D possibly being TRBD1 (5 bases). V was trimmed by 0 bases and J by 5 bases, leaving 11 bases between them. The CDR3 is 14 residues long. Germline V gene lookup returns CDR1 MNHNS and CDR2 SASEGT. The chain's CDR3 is CASSEAGQGNEQYF. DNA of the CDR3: TGTGCCAGCAGTGAAGCCGGGCAGGGCAACGAGCAGTACTTC.

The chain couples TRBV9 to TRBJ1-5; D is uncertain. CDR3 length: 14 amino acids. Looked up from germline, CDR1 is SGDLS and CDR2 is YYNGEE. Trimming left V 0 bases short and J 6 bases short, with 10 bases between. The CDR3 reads CASSVGGVGQPQHF. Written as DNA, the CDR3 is TGTGCCAGCAGCGTAGGAGGAGTGGGTCAGCCCCAGCATTTT.